The sequence of this T cell receptor (beta chain) was determined in a study of T cell responses to AZD1222 COVID-19 vaccine. General study points: Spike-wide coverage was observed for vaccine-associated CD4 TCRs, with dominant responses at 160-218 and 743-854.

V dropped 4 bases and J dropped 10; count of bases not matched to a gene: 14. The CDR3 extends over 17 amino acids. Germline V lookup: CDR1 SGHTA, CDR2 FQGNSA. Repertoires were generated with immunoSEQ multiplex PCR, while TCRdb's copy carries only in-frame clones and drops some. There are approximately 150,000 clones in the sample; under 95% occur only once, and around 4.7% lies in the top ten. In regard to this clone: Its specificity is not known.

This receptor was identified in an adult in good health. Source: peripheral blood, taken on day 0 of AZD1222 vaccination. This sequence joins TRBV7-2 and TRBJ2-1, with 12 nucleotides matching TRBD2. DNA for the CDR3: TGTGCCAGCAGCTCCTCTCTAGCGGGGGGGCGATATCGGGAGCAGTTCTTC. This encodes CASSSSLAGGRYREQFF.